This T cell receptor beta chain originates from a study of early T cells in non-severe SARS-CoV-2 infection. Study observations and caveats: VDJdb matching favored anti-spike CD8 responses, missing private and CD4 specificities.

This CDR3 is 18 amino acids long. V lost 5 bases to trimming and J lost 0 bases, with 21 bases between them. In this sample, this clonotype turned up many times. What it binds is unknown. Molecules of cDNA were individually given unique molecular identifiers that were attached to them. TCRdb ran MiXCR on the 5' RACE reads and lists one entry per CDR3 protein. The sample contains roughly 52,000 distinct CDR3 sequences, 6.6% of which appear only once. The source of this sequence is an adult who was a healthcare worker with PCR-confirmed SARS-CoV-2 infection or an uninfected control (not recorded which). The starting material was whole blood, obtained at baseline. The chain combines TRBV12-3 or TRBV12-4 with TRBJ2-3; D tentatively reads TRBD1 or TRBD2 (5 bases each). The CDR3 DNA sequence: TGTGCCAGCAGTCGATTCTTCCGCCGGGACCTTAGCACAGATACGCAGTATTTT. This encodes CASSRFFRRDLSTDTQYF.